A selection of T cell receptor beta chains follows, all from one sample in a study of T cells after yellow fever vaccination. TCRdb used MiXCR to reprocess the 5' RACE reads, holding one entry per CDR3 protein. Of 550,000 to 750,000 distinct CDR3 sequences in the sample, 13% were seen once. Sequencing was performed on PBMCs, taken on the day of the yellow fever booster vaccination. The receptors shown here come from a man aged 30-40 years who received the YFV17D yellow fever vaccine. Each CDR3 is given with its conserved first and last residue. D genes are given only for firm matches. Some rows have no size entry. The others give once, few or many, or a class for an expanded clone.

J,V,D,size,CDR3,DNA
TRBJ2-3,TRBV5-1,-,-,CASSLSRPPASSTDTQYF,TGCGCCAGCAGCTTGTCCAGACCGCCGGCATCTAGCACAGATACGCAGTATTTT
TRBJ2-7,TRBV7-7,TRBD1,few,CASSLGPPGQTYEQYF,TGTGCTAGCAGCTTAGGGCCTCCGGGACAGACCTACGAGCAGTACTTC
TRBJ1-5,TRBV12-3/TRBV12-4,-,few,CASRGQLGSQPQHF,TGTGCCAGCAGAGGACAGTTAGGTAGTCAGCCCCAGCATTTT
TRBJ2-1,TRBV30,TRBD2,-,CAWTSGSSYNEQFF,TGTGCCTGGACTAGCGGAAGCTCCTACAATGAGCAGTTCTTC
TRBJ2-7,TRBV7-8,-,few,CASSLGIGPDAIYEQYF,TGTGCCAGCAGCTTAGGTATAGGGCCCGATGCAATTTACGAGCAGTACTTC
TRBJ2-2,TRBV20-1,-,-,CSAYDTVTGELFF,TGCAGTGCTTACGACACGGTCACCGGGGAGCTGTTTTTT
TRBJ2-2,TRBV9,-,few,CASSADMNTGELFF,TGTGCCAGCAGCGCCGACATGAACACCGGGGAGCTGTTTTTT
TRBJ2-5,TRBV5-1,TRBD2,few,CASRTRSGTQETQYF,TGCGCCAGCAGGACCCGTAGCGGGACTCAAGAGACCCAGTACTTC
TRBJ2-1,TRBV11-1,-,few,CASSLESPRGESSYNEQFF,TGTGCCAGCAGCTTAGAATCTCCCCGCGGAGAGAGCTCCTACAATGAGCAGTTCTTC
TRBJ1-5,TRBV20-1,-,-,CSASLRDTLGVGNQPQHF,TGCAGTGCTAGTCTCCGGGATACCCTCGGTGTGGGCAATCAGCCCCAGCATTTT
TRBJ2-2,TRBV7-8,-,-,CASGWQLIGGELFF,TGTGCCAGCGGCTGGCAGCTAATAGGCGGGGAGCTGTTTTTT
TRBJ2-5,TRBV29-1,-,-,CSVASPPTGIQETQYF,TGCAGCGTTGCCTCACCCCCAACGGGAATCCAAGAGACCCAGTACTTC
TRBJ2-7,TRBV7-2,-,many,CASSFGAGREQYF,-
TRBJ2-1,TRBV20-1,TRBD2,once,CSARAGRINEQFF,TGCAGTGCAAGAGCGGGACGGATCAATGAGCAGTTCTTC
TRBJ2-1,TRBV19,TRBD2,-,CASSAGRARNEQFF,TGTGCCAGTAGTGCCGGGAGGGCCAGGAATGAGCAGTTCTTC
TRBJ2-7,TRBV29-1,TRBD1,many,CSARGQGAYEQYF,TGCAGCGCCCGTGGACAGGGGGCTTACGAGCAGTACTTC
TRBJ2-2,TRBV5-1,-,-,CASSIETGELFF,TGCGCCAGCAGCATCGAAACCGGGGAGCTGTTTTTT
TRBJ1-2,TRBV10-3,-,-,CAISEGGYGYTF,TGTGCCATCAGTGAGGGGGGCTATGGCTACACCTTC
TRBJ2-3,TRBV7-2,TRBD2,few,CASSTPSGGAGPDTQYF,TGTGCCAGCAGCACCCCAAGCGGGGGGGCCGGGCCCGATACGCAGTATTTT
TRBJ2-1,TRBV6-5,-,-,CASSYWLSSYNEQFF,TGTGCCAGCAGTTACTGGCTCTCCTCCTACAATGAGCAGTTCTTC
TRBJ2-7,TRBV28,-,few,CASSEPGEQYF,TGTGCCAGCAGTGAACCCGGAGAGCAGTACTTC
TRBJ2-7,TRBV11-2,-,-,CASSFVGLGYEQYF,TGTGCCAGCAGCTTCGTCGGGCTAGGGTACGAGCAGTACTTC
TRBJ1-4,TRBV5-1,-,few,CASSWAGAGEKLFF,TGCGCCAGCAGCTGGGCGGGGGCCGGCGAAAAACTGTTTTTT
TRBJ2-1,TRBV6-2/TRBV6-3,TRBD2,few,CASMSLAGGYEQFF,TGTGCCAGCATGTCTTTAGCGGGAGGGTATGAGCAGTTCTTC
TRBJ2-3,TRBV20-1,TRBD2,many,CSARGTSGTDTQYF,TGCAGTGCTCGCGGGACTAGCGGCACAGATACGCAGTATTTT
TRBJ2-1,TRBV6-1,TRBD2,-,CASSHPQSGTSGHNEQFF,TGTGCCAGCAGCCATCCGCAATCCGGGACTAGCGGACACAATGAGCAGTTCTTC
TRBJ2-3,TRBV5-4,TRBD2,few,CASSSPSGRGTDTQYF,TGTGCCAGCAGCTCCCCTAGCGGGAGAGGGACAGATACGCAGTATTTT
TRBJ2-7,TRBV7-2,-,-,CASRLSLDLYEQYF,TGTGCCAGCAGACTTAGTTTGGATCTATACGAGCAGTACTTC
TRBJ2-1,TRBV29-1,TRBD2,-,CSVLGLVYEQFF,TGCAGCGTTTTGGGACTAGTGTATGAGCAGTTCTTC
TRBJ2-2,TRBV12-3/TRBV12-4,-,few,CASSLLASKNTGELFF,TGTGCCAGCAGTTTATTAGCGAGTAAAAACACCGGGGAGCTGTTTTTT
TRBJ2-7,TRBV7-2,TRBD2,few,CASTKTSGSRYEQYF,TGTGCCAGCACTAAGACTAGCGGGAGCCGCTACGAGCAGTACTTC
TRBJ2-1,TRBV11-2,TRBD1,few,CASRGPPGQGGTYNEQFF,TGTGCCAGCAGGGGACCCCCGGGACAGGGGGGAACCTACAATGAGCAGTTCTTC